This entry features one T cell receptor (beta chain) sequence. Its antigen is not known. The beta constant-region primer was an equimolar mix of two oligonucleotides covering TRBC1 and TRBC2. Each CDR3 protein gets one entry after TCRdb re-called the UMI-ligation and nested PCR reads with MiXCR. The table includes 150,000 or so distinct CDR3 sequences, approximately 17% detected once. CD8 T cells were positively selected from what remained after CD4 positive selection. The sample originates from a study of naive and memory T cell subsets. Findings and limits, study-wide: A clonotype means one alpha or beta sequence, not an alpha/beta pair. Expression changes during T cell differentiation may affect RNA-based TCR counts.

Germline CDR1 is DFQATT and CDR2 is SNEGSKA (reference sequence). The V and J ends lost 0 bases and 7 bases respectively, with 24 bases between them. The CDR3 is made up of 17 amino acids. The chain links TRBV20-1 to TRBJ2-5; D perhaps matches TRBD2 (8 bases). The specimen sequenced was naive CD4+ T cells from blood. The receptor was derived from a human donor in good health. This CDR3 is CSARDEGASGRMGTQYF. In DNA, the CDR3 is TGCAGTGCTAGAGATGAGGGGGCTAGCGGGCGTATGGGGACCCAGTACTTC.